The clone carrying this TCR beta chain was picked up a small number of times. Just one base apart from a much larger clone, this may be a read error. This entry belongs to a study of tumor-infiltrating lymphocytes in oesophageal squamous cell carcinoma. TCRdb reanalysed the PCR reads using MiXCR and keeps one entry per CDR3 protein. Of 15,000 to 20,000 distinct CDR3 sequences listed, 40% to 45% are singletons. CDR3 length equals 12 residues. The germline CDR1 and CDR2 sequences are KGHSH and LQKENI. Sequencing used blood. The receptor's source is a female donor with esophageal squamous cell carcinoma. The rearrangement links TRBV18 to TRBJ1-1; D not resolved. The assigned J gene may be wrong: the sequence end matches TRBJ2-1 better. CDR3 coding DNA: TGTGCCAGCAACCCGGAAGGTGAGACCCAGTTCTTC. Translated: CASNPEGETQFF.